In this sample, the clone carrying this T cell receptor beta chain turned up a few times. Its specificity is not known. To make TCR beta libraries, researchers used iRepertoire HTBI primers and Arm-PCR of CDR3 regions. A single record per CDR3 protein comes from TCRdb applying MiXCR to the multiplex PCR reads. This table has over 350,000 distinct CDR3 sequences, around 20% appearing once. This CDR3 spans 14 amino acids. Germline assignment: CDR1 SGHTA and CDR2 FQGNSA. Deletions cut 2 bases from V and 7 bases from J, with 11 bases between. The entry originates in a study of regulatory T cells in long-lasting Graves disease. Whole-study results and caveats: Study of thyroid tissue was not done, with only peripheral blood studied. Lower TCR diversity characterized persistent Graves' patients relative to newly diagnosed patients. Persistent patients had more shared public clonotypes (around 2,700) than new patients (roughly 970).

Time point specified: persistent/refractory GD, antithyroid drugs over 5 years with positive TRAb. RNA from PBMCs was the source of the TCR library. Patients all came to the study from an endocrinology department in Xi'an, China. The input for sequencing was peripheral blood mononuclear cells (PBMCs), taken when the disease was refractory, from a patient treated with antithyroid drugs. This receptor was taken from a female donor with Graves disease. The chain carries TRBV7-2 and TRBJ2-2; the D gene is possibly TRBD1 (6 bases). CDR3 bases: TGTGCCAGCAGCTTAATAGGGGGAGTCGGGGAGCTGTTTTTT. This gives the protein CASSLIGGVGELFF.